This record covers a single TCR beta chain. No antigen is known for it. CDR3 length: 13 residues. CDR1 and CDR2 from the germline V gene are LGHNA and YNFKEQ. This entry belongs to a study of T cells expressing NK-cell markers. General study points: One observes that, in several donors, these clonotypes were also the leading ones within the CD3+CD56-NKG2C+ fraction.

One entry per CDR3 protein, without DNA, is what TCRdb gives after re-calling the 5' RACE reads. This sample's clone table lists about 20,000 distinct CDR3 sequences. The rearrangement links TRBV4-2 to TRBJ2-1; no DNA is available, so the TRBD1 call from TCRdb remains unchecked. The sequencing input was blood T cells: a sorted CD56 or NKG2C T cell subset, CD4+ or CD8+ T cells, or bulk PBMC T cells (not recorded which). The source is a man aged 18 to 69 in good health. The CDR3 sequence is CASSLDTNNEQFF.